Shown below are 21 T cell receptor beta chains from a single sample sequenced in a study of response to subunit inactivated influenza vaccine. One entry per CDR3 protein results from TCRdb running MiXCR on the RT-PCR reads. The table lists a few hundred thousand distinct CDR3 sequences, roughly a fifth of them singletons. This specimen consisted of PBMCs from blood, obtained about 19 months after vaccination. The receptors shown here come from a man between 50 and 69 years old who received an inactivated influenza vaccine.

This clonotype was found a few times. The gene calls are TRBV29-1 and TRBJ1-2, with D possibly matching TRBD1 (6 bases). The CDR3 contains 13 residues. CDR1 is SQVTM and CDR2 is ANQGSEA in the germline V gene. The ends were cut back, 2 bases at V and 5 bases at J, with 12 bases in the middle. The CDR3 protein is CSVERRGGYGYTF. CDR3 nucleotides: TGCAGCGTTGAACGCAGGGGAGGATATGGCTACACCTTC.

This chain links TRBV11-2 with TRBJ1-1; D perhaps matches TRBD1 (5 bases). Germline-derived CDR1 and CDR2 are SGHAT and FQNNGV. The CDR3 is 14 amino acids. The ends were cut back, 1 base at V and 6 bases at J, with 12 bases in the middle. Here the CDR3 reads CASSLGLGAAEAFF. CDR3 in DNA: TGTGCCAGCAGCTTAGGCCTAGGGGCCGCTGAAGCTTTCTTT.

The CDR3 nucleotides read TGTGCCAGCAGTCCGGGGACGCTCCTGAACACTGAAGCTTTCTTT. The encoded protein is CASSPGTLLNTEAFF. This sequence joins TRBV6-2 or TRBV6-3 and TRBJ1-1; the D gene is possibly TRBD1 (5 bases). The germline V and J ends were trimmed by 5 bases and 0 bases, with 13 bases remaining between them. The germline gives CDR1 MNHEY, CDR2 SVGEGT. CDR3 length: 15 amino acids.

The CDR3 DNA reads TGTGCCAGCAGCCAAGCCCCCCTCGGGACAGGGGGCTATGGCTACACCTTC. It yields the protein CASSQAPLGTGGYGYTF. The chain recombines TRBV3-1 with TRBJ1-2; TRBD1 agrees at 11 bases. The V gene end was trimmed by 1 base and the J gene end by 4 bases; junction bases not matched to a gene: 8. Germline-derived CDR1 and CDR2 are LGHDT and YNNKEL (reference sequence). The CDR3 contains 17 residues.

The chain recombines TRBV3-1 with TRBJ1-1; possible D gene TRBD1, 5 bases. Germline-derived CDR1 and CDR2 are LGHDT and YNNKEL (reference sequence). CDR3 size: 15 residues. Trimming pared 4 bases from V and 2 bases from J, leaving 14 bases between. As DNA, the CDR3 is TGTGCCAGCAGCCCTCAAGGGACGGCAAACACTGAAGCTTTCTTT. It yields the protein CASSPQGTANTEAFF.

The V and J genes are TRBV5-1 and TRBJ1-1; 7 positions agree with TRBD1. V shed 0 bases and J 2 bases; nucleotides not matched to a gene: 4. The CDR3 is 15 amino acids. Germline assignment: CDR1 SGHRS and CDR2 YFSETQ. The DNA of the CDR3 is TGCGCCAGCAGCTTGGAGGGACAGAGAAACACTGAAGCTTTCTTT. It encodes CASSLEGQRNTEAFF. Drawing the rest from reference TRBV5-1 and TRBJ1-1, the complete variable domain is KAGVTQTPRYLIKTRGQQVTLSCSPISGHRSVSWYQQTPGQGLQFLFEYFSETQRNKGNFPGRFSGRQFSNSRSEMNVSTLELGDSALYLCASSLEGQRNTEAFFGQGTRLTVV.

The chain links TRBV21-1 to TRBJ2-3; the table's D call of TRBD1 was not tested on the DNA. TRBV21-1 is noted as a pseudogene. This CDR3 has 17 residues. The CDR3 protein is CASSNSDRGVRTDTQYF. DNA for the CDR3: TGTGCCAGCAGCAACTCTGACAGGGGCGTTCGCACAGATACGCAGTATTTT.

On this clonotype: The junction departs from the called germline gene at one end, perhaps through a read error. CDR3 DNA: TGTGCCAGCAGCTTAGATCGGACTAGCGGGGGGGTTCCTTGTTTT. Protein product: CASSLDRTSGGVPCF. The chain uses TRBV11-2 and TRBJ2-3; 15 nucleotides line up with TRBD2. The CDR3 runs 15 residues. CDR1 is SGHAT and CDR2 is FQNNGV in the germline V gene.

This clonotype appeared a few times. The chain carries TRBV27 and TRBJ2-7; weak D call: TRBD1 (5 bases). Trimming left V 1 base short and J 5 bases short, with 12 bases between. This CDR3 has 14 amino acids. Germline CDR1 is MNHEY and CDR2 is SMNVEV (reference sequence). The CDR3 nucleotides are TGTGCCAGCAGTTTATTTTACCAGGGTGACGAGCAGTACTTC. Translation: CASSLFYQGDEQYF.

This clonotype showed up just a few times. The chain has TRBV6-1 and TRBJ1-2, with D possibly being TRBD1 (6 bases). Trimming removed 6 bases from V and 2 bases from J, with 13 bases in between. Germline-derived CDR1 and CDR2 are MNHNS and SASEGT. CDR3 length: 14 residues. CDR3 nucleotides: TGTGCCAGCAGCCTTGATACAGGGAACTATGGCTACACCTTC. Encoded protein: CASSLDTGNYGYTF.

This sequence joins TRBV5-6 and TRBJ1-2; D is ambiguous. V was shortened by 0 bases and J by 4 bases, with 13 bases between the two germline ends. From germline, CDR1 is SGHDT and CDR2 YYEEEE. The CDR3 extends over 15 amino acids. For the CDR3, the DNA is TGTGCCAGCAGCTTGGGAATAGTTTTCTTCTATGGCTACACCTTC. Residues: CASSLGIVFFYGYTF.

The J gene is TRBJ2-1, the V gene TRBV6-1; 9 bases line up with TRBD2. The V segment lost 4 bases and the J segment 2 bases; nucleotides outside the gene matches: 6. The germline gives CDR1 MNHNS, CDR2 SASEGT. The CDR3 length is 16 residues. This CDR3 reads CASSARGLAAYNEQFF. The CDR3 region has the DNA TGTGCCAGCAGTGCTAGGGGACTAGCAGCCTACAATGAGCAGTTCTTC.

The CDR3, as DNA: TGCAGTGCTCTAGGGGAGTGGGGTAATGAGCAGTTCTTC. As protein: CSALGEWGNEQFF. The rearrangement links TRBV20-1 to TRBJ2-1; D assignment may be TRBD1 or TRBD2 (5 bases each). Germline CDR1 reads DFQATT; CDR2 reads SNEGSKA (reference sequence). The CDR3 is made up of 13 amino acids. Trimming stripped 5 bases from V and 7 bases from J, with 15 bases between.

The CDR3 region is CASSPTGAVGHEQYF. The CDR3, as DNA: TGTGCCAGCAGCCCGACAGGGGCGGTGGGTCACGAGCAGTACTTC. The chain carries TRBV3-1 and TRBJ2-7, with 8 bases aligning to TRBD1. V shed 4 bases, J shed 5 bases, and the junction held 10 bases outside the gene matches. Germline CDR1 LGHDT, CDR2 YNNKEL (reference sequence). This CDR3 is built from 15 residues.

V and J are TRBV2 and TRBJ2-3; tentatively, D is TRBD1 (6 bases). Germline loops: CDR1 SNHLY, CDR2 FYNNEI. Trimming cost V 6 bases and J 14 bases, with 21 bases left between them. The CDR3 contains 13 residues. Here the CDR3 DNA reads TGTGCCAGCAGCCCCACAGGGTACGCACTGGGGTATTTT. Encoded protein: CASSPTGYALGYF.

This clonotype turned up a few times. Compared with germline, one end of the junction differs, possibly owing to a read error. The genes are TRBV3-1 and TRBJ2-1; D is perhaps TRBD1 (6 bases). In germline, CDR1 is LGHDT, CDR2 YNNKEL (reference sequence). The CDR3 runs 13 residues. The CDR3 DNA reads as TGTGCCAGCAGCCACGACCAGGGGAACAAATTCCTCTTC. Translating gives CASSHDQGNKFLF.

This clonotype appeared many times. The chain links TRBV6-2 or TRBV6-3 to TRBJ2-2, with a tentative D call TRBD2 (5 bases). The CDR3 is 18 amino acids. V lost 7 bases to trimming and J lost 1 base, with 22 bases between them. Germline V lookup: CDR1 MNHEY, CDR2 SVGEGT. The CDR3 region has the DNA TGTGCCAGCATCCCCTTCGACGGGGTAAAAGGGAACACCGGGGAGCTGTTTTTT. As protein: CASIPFDGVKGNTGELFF.

The chain joins TRBV7-9 to TRBJ1-1, with D uncertain. Trimming pared 0 bases from V and 1 base from J, leaving 6 bases between. The CDR3 is made up of 14 amino acids. Germline-derived CDR1 and CDR2 are SEHNR and FQNEAQ (reference sequence). The CDR3 coding sequence is TGTGCCAGCAGCTTAGCGGCGTCGAACACTGAAGCTTTCTTT. Its protein product is CASSLAASNTEAFF.

Many counts were recorded for this clonotype. This chain uses TRBV6-5 with TRBJ2-5, with 9 bases aligning to TRBD2. The V segment lost 2 bases and the J segment 5 bases; nucleotides outside the gene matches: 6. This CDR3 is 15 amino acids long. Germline V gives CDR1 MNHEY, CDR2 SVGAGI. CDR3 coding DNA: TGTGCCAGCAGTTACGAGCCAGCGGGGGGTGAGACCCAGTACTTC. As protein: CASSYEPAGGETQYF.

The J gene is TRBJ2-7, the V gene TRBV11-2; TRBD2 matches 8 bases. The CDR3 runs 15 residues. In germline, CDR1 is SGHAT, CDR2 FQNNGV. The trim removed 0 bases at V and 3 bases at J, leaving 4 bases unmatched. CDR3 bases: TGTGCCAGCAGCTTAGATCGTACTAGCGGCTACGAGCAGTACTTC. Translating gives CASSLDRTSGYEQYF.

Concerning this clonotype: This sequence may be a read error, since a much larger clone differs from it by one base. This chain uses TRBV5-4 with TRBJ1-2; the match to TRBD1 covers 7 bases. The germline CDR1 and CDR2 sequences are SGHNT and YYREEE (reference sequence). The V segment lost 4 bases and the J segment 7 bases; nucleotides outside the gene matches: 13. The CDR3 has 15 residues. The chain's CDR3 is CASSLNYRGSRGYTF. The CDR3 nucleotides are TGTGCCAGCAGCCTGAACTACAGGGGTTCGCGTGGCTACACCTTC.